The clone carrying this T cell receptor beta chain was counted a few times. CDR1 and CDR2 from the germline V gene are SQVTM and ANQGSEA. This CDR3 spans 15 amino acids. V lost 6 bases to trimming and J lost 3 bases; unmatched junction nucleotides: 9. The data stem from a study of blood T cell repertoires in COVID-19. Study details: The United States, Italy and Spain provided the acute and convalescent COVID-19 samples. Nucleic acid was either cDNA or gDNA, and it came from T cells, B-cell-depleted T cells, or PBMCs.

How the authors handled the data: Researchers report that nucleated cell counts were estimated from reference gene primer amplification. Here immunoSEQ multiplex PCR was the method, and the copy in TCRdb shows in-frame clones only, minus some. V, J and clone size reflect that table, while D and trimming were determined from the DNA. In the table there are around 150,000 clones, nearly 80% of which are singletons. The chain uses TRBV29-1 and TRBJ2-3, with 10 bases lining up with TRBD1. Input material: peripheral blood. The receptor was isolated from a woman over 75 with acute or convalescent COVID-19. The CDR3 is CSVKSGQGGTDTQYF. The CDR3 coding sequence is TGCAGCGTGAAGTCCGGACAGGGGGGGACAGATACGCAGTATTTT.